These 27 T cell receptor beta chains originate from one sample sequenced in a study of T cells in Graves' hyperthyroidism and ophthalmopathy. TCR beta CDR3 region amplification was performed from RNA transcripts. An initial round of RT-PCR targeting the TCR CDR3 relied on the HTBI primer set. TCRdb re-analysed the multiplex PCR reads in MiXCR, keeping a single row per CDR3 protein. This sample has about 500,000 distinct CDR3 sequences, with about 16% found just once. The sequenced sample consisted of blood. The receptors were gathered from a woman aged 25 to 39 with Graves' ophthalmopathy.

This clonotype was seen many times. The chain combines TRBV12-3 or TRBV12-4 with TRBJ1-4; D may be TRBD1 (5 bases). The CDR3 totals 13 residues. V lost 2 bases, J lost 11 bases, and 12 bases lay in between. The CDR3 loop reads CASSLTRPGKLFF. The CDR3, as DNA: TGTGCCAGCAGTTTAACCAGACCAGGGAAACTGTTTTTT.

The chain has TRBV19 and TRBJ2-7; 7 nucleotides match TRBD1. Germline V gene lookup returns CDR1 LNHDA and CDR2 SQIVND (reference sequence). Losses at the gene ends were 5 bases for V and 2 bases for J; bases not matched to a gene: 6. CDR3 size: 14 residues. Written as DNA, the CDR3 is TGTGCCAGTAGTCCCGGGACAGTGACCTACGAGCAGTACTTC. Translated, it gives CASSPGTVTYEQYF.

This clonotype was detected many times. CDR3 in amino acids: CASSPRGPQHF. CDR3 bases: TGTGCCAGCAGCCCCAGGGGGCCCCAGCATTTT. This chain connects TRBV7-6 to TRBJ1-5; TRBD1 is a possible D gene (6 bases). With 5 bases removed from V and 9 bases from J, the gap between germline ends came to 8 bases. The germline gives CDR1 SGHVS, CDR2 FNYEAQ. The CDR3 length is 11 residues.

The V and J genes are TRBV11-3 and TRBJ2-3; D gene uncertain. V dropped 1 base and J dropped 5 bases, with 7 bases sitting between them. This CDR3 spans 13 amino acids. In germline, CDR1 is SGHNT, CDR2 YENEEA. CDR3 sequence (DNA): TGTGCCAGCAGCTTAGCCTCGCTAGATACGCAGTATTTT. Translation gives CASSLASLDTQYF.

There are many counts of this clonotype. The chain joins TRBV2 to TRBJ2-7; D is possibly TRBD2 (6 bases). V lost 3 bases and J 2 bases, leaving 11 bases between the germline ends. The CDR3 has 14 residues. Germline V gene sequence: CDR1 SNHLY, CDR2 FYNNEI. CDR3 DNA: TGTGCCAGCAGTGATAGGGACTTAACCTACGAGCAGTACTTC. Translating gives CASSDRDLTYEQYF.

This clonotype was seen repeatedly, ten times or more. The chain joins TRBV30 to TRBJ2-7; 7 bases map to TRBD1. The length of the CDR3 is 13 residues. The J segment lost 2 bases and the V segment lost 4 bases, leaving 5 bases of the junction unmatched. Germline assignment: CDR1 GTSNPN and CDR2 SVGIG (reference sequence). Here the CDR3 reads CAWNPGQTYEQYF. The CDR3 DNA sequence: TGTGCCTGGAACCCGGGACAGACCTACGAGCAGTACTTC. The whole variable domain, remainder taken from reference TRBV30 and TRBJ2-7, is SQTIHQWPATLVQPVGSPLSLECTVEGTSNPNLYWYRQAAGRGLQLLFYSVGIGQISSEVPQNLSASRPQDRQFILSSKKLLLSDSGFYLCAWNPGQTYEQYFGPGTRLTVT.

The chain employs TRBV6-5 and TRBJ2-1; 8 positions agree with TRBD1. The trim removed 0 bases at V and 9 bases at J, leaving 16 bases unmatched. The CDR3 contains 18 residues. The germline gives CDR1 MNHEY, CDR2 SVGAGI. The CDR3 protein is CASSYSWKDRAVGSEQFF. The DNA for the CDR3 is TGTGCCAGCAGTTACTCATGGAAGGACAGGGCAGTGGGTAGTGAGCAGTTCTTC.

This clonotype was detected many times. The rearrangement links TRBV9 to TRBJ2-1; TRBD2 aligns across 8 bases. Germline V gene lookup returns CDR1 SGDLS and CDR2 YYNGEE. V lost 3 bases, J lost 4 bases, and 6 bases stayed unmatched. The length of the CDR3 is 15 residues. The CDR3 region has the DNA TGTGCCAGCAGCGCTTCGGGACTAGTATACAATGAGCAGTTCTTC. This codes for CASSASGLVYNEQFF.

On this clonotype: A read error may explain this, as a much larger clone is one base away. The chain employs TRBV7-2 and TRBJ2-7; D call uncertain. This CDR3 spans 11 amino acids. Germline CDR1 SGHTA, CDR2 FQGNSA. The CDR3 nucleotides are TGTGTCAGCCCCGCTGTGGACGAGCAGTACTTC. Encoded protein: CVSPAVDEQYF.

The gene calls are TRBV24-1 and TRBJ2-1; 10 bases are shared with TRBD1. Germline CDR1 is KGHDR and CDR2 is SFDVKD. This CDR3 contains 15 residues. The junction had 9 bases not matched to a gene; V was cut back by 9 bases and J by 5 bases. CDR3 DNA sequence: TGTGCCACCCGGTCCGGGACAGGGGACCACAATGAGCAGTTCTTC. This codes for CATRSGTGDHNEQFF.

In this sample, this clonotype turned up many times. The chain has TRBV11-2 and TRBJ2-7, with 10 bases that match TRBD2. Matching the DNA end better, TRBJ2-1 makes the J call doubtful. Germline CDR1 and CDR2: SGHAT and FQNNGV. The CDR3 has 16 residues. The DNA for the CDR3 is TGTGCCAGCAGCTTAGAGTGGCTAGCGGGAGTCTACGAGCAGTTCTTC. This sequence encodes CASSLEWLAGVYEQFF.

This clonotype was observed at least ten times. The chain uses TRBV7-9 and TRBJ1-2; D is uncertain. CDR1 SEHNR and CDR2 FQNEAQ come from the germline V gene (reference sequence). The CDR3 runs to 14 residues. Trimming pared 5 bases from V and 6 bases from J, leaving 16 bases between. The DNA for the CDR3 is TGTGCCAGCAGCCCAGCGGGGTCATCGGATGGCTACACCTTC. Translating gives CASSPAGSSDGYTF.

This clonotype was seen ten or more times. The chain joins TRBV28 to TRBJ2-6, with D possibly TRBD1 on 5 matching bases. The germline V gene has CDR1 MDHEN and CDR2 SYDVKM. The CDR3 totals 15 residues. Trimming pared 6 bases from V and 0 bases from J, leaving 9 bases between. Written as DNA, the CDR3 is TGTGCCAGCAGCTCAGGGCCCTCTGGGGCCAACGTCCTGACTTTC. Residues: CASSSGPSGANVLTF. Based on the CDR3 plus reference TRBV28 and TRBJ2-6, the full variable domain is DVKVTQSSRYLVKRTGEKVFLECVQDMDHENMFWYRQDPGLGLRLIYFSYDVKMKEKGDIPEGYSVSREKKERFSLILESASTNQTSMYLCASSSGPSGANVLTFGAGSRLTVL.

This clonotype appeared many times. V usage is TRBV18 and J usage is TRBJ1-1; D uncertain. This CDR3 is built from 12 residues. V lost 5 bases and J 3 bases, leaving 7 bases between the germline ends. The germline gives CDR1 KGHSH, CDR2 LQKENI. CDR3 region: CASSGDDTEAFF. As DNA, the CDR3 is TGTGCCAGCTCAGGCGATGACACTGAAGCTTTCTTT.

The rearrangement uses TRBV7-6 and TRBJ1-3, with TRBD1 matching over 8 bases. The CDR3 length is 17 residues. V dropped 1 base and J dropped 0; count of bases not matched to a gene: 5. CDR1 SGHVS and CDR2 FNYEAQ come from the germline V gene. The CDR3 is CASSLGTGRFSGNTIYF. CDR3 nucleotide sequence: TGTGCCAGCAGCTTAGGGACAGGGCGCTTCTCTGGAAACACCATATATTTT.

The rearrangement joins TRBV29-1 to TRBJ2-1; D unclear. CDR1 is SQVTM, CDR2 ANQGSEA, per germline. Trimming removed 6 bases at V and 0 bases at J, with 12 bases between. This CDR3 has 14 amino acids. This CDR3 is CSVLTDGSYNEQFF. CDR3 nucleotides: TGCAGCGTCCTGACGGATGGCTCCTACAATGAGCAGTTCTTC.

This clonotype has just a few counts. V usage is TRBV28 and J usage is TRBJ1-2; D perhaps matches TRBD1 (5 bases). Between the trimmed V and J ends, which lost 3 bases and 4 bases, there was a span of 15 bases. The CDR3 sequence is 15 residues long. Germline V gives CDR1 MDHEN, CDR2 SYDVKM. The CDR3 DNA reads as TGTGCCAGCAGTTTGGGAAAGGGACGGGCCTATGGCTACACCTTC. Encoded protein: CASSLGKGRAYGYTF.

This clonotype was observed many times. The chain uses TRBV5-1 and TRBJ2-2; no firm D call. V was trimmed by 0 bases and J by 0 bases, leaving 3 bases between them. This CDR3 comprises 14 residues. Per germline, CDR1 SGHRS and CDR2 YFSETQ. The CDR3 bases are TGCGCCAGCAGCTTGGGCTCGAACACCGGGGAGCTGTTTTTT. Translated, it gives CASSLGSNTGELFF.

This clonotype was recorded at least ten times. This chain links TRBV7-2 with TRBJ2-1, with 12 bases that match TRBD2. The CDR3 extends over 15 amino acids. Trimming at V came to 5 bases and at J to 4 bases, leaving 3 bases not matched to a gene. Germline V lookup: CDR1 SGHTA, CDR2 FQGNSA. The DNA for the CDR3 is TGTGCCAGCAGCCCTACTAGCGGGGGGTACAATGAGCAGTTCTTC. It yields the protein CASSPTSGGYNEQFF. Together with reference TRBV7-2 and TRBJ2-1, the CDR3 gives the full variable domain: GAGVSQSPSNKVTEKGKDVELRCDPISGHTALYWYRQSLGQGLEFLIYFQGNSAPDKSGLPSDRFSAERTGGSVSTLTIQRTQQEDSAVYLCASSPTSGGYNEQFFGPGTRLTVL.

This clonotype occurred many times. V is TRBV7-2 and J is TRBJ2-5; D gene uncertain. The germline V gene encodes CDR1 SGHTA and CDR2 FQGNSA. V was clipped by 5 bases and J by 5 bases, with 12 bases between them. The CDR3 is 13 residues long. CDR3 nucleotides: TGTGCCAGCAGCCCGGAGTTTCGCGAGACCCAGTACTTC. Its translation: CASSPEFRETQYF. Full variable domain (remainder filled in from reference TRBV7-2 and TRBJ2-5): GAGVSQSPSNKVTEKGKDVELRCDPISGHTALYWYRQSLGQGLEFLIYFQGNSAPDKSGLPSDRFSAERTGGSVSTLTIQRTQQEDSAVYLCASSPEFRETQYFGPGTRLLVL.

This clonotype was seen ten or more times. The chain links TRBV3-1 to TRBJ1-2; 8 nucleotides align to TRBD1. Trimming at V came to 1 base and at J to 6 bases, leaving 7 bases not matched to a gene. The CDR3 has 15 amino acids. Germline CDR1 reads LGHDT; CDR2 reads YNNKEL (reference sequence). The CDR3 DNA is TGTGCCAGCAGCCAAGGACAGGGGAGGTTGGATGGCTACACCTTC. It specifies CASSQGQGRLDGYTF.

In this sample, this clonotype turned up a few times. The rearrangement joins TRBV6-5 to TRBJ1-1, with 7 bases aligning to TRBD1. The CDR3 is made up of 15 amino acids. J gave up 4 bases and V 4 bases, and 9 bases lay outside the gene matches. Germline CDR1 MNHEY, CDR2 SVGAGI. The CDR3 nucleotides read TGTGCCAGCAGTTCCCGGGCCACAGGGGCCACTGAAGCTTTCTTT. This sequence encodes CASSSRATGATEAFF.

CDR3: CSAFQVAGGYEQYF. CDR3 sequence (DNA): TGCAGTGCTTTCCAAGTAGCGGGAGGGTACGAGCAGTACTTC. The chain has TRBV20-1 and TRBJ2-7; 11 bases align to TRBD2. CDR1 is DFQATT, CDR2 SNEGSKA, per germline (reference sequence). The CDR3 totals 14 residues. V gave up 5 bases and J gave up 4 bases; unmatched junction bases: 7.

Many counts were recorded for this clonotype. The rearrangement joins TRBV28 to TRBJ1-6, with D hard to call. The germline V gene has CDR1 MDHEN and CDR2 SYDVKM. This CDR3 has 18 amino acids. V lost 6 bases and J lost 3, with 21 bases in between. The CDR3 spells CASSPGAGYRSYNSPLHF. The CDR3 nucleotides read TGTGCCAGCAGCCCCGGTGCAGGTTATCGAAGCTATAATTCACCCCTCCACTTT.

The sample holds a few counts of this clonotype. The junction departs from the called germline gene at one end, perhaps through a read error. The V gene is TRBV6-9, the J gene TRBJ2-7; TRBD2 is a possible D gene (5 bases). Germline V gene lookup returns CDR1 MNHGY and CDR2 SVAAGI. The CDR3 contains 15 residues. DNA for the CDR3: TGCGCCAGCAGAATAGACCGAGGGAGCTCCTACGAGCAGTACTTC. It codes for CASRIDRGSSYEQYF.

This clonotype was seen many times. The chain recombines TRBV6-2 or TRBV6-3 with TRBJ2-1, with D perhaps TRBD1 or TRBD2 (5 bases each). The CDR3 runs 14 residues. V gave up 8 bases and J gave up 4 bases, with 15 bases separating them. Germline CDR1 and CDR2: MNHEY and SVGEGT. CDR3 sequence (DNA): TGTGCCAGCGAAGCAGGGACCAATTACAATGAGCAGTTCTTC. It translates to CASEAGTNYNEQFF.

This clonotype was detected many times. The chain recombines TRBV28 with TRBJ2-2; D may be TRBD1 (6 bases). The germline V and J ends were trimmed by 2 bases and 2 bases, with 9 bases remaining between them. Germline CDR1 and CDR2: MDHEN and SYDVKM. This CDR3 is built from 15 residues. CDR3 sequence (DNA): TGTGCCAGCAGTTTAACAGGGCTCAACACCGGGGAGCTGTTTTTT. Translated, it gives CASSLTGLNTGELFF.